These 28 T cell receptor beta chains originate from one sample sequenced in a study of cytomegalovirus exposure and HLA in healthy donors. The PCR was carried out with 60 Vbeta primers and 13 Jbeta primers. This table comes from immunoSEQ multiplex PCR, and its TCRdb copy is limited to in-frame clones, with some not included. The repertoire holds 100,000 to 150,000 clones, about three quarters seen once, with 1.2% in the top ten. Sequenced input: PBMCs. These receptors all stem from a female donor in good health and CMV-seronegative.

This rearrangement joins TRBV11-2 to TRBJ2-3, with 9 bases matching TRBD2. Germline lookup yields CDR1 SGHAT and CDR2 FQNNGV. The CDR3 consists of 14 residues. Trimming at V came to 3 bases and at J to 4 bases, leaving 2 bases not matched to a gene. CDR3 bases: TGTGCCAGCAGCTTGGGACTAGCTTCAGATACGCAGTATTTT. Its translation: CASSLGLASDTQYF.

The chain couples TRBV5-8 to TRBJ1-1; D possibly corresponds to TRBD1 (5 bases). Germline V CDR1 and CDR2: SGHTS, YDEGEE. V was pared by 1 base and J by 3 bases, with 19 bases between. The CDR3 is 17 amino acids. The CDR3 here is CASSLSELRDWHTEAFF. DNA of the CDR3: TGTGCCAGCAGCTTGTCGGAGCTCAGGGACTGGCACACTGAAGCTTTCTTT.

This clone has only one observation. The genes are TRBV4-2 and TRBJ2-7; 8 nucleotides agree with TRBD2. V lost 1 base to trimming and J lost 3 bases; unmatched junction nucleotides: 5. The CDR3 has 15 amino acids. The germline CDR1 and CDR2 sequences are LGHNA and YNFKEQ. The CDR3 is CASSQVQSGSYEQYF. CDR3 nucleotides: TGTGCCAGCAGCCAAGTTCAGAGCGGGAGCTACGAGCAGTACTTC.

The chain joins TRBV5-1 to TRBJ1-6, with 7 bases matching TRBD1. The CDR3 totals 13 residues. J lost 6 bases, V lost 4 bases, and 1 base had no gene match. CDR1 and CDR2 from the germline V gene are SGHRS and YFSETQ. DNA of the CDR3: TGCGCCAGCAGCGGGGACAGTAATTCACCCCTCCACTTT. It translates to CASSGDSNSPLHF.

This sequence joins TRBV6-5 and TRBJ1-6; D is unresolved. Trimming took 5 bases from V and 12 from J, leaving 14 bases between them. CDR3 size: 13 residues. CDR1 and CDR2 (germline): MNHEY, SVGAGI. CDR3 residues: CASSELAPQPLHF. In DNA, the CDR3 is TGTGCCAGCAGTGAGCTCGCCCCCCAACCCCTCCACTTT.

The V gene is TRBV6-5, the J gene TRBJ2-7, with D possibly matching TRBD2 (5 bases). Germline V gene data show CDR1 as MNHEY and CDR2 as SVGAGI. The CDR3 consists of 14 residues. V dropped 6 bases and J dropped 4 bases, with 16 bases sitting between them. The CDR3 DNA sequence: TGTGCCAGCAGCACGGGGTATCCGGGGTACGAGCAGTACTTC. It encodes CASSTGYPGYEQYF.

Only a few counts were recorded for this clone. The rearrangement links TRBV6-1 to TRBJ1-3; TRBD1 is a possible D gene (6 bases). Germline V gene sequence: CDR1 MNHNS, CDR2 SASEGT. Trimming shortened V by 8 bases and J by 1 base, and 9 bases separated the two germline ends. The CDR3 length is 13 residues. The CDR3 region is CASQQGSGNTIYF. Here the CDR3 DNA reads TGTGCCAGCCAACAGGGTTCTGGAAACACCATATATTTT.

The rearrangement links TRBV7-3 to TRBJ2-3; D is possibly TRBD2 (5 bases). The CDR3 runs to 14 residues. Germline loops: CDR1 SGHTA, CDR2 FQGTGA. V lost 1 base and J lost 4, with 9 bases in between. CDR3 sequence: CASSLNGVADTQYF. CDR3 bases: TGTGCCAGCAGCTTAAACGGGGTCGCAGATACGCAGTATTTT.

This clone was detected only a few times. This rearrangement joins TRBV30 to TRBJ2-1; 10 bases are shared with TRBD1. V gave up 2 bases and J gave up 0 bases; unmatched junction bases: 7. Germline lookup yields CDR1 GTSNPN and CDR2 SVGIG (reference sequence). The CDR3 sequence is 17 residues long. The CDR3 nucleotides are TGTGCCTGGAGTCGACAGGGGGCCCTACGCTCCTACAATGAGCAGTTCTTC. Its translation is CAWSRQGALRSYNEQFF.

The chain links TRBV7-9 to TRBJ2-2; 7 bases agree with TRBD1. The CDR3 is 15 amino acids. With V trimmed by 6 bases and J by 0 bases, 4 bases remained unmatched. The germline gives CDR1 SEHNR, CDR2 FQNEAQ (reference sequence). CDR3 coding DNA: TGTGCCAGCAGGCCTACAGGGGCGAACACCGGGGAGCTGTTTTTT. Translated, it gives CASRPTGANTGELFF.

This clone is a singleton in its sample. The genes are TRBV6-5 and TRBJ1-6, with a tentative D call TRBD1 (6 bases). The CDR3 has 12 residues. Germline loops: CDR1 MNHEY, CDR2 SVGAGI. V lost 6 bases, J lost 10 bases, and 10 bases lay in between. The CDR3: CASRYRESPLHF. In DNA form, the CDR3 reads TGTGCCAGCAGATACAGGGAGTCACCCCTCCACTTT.

The gene calls are TRBV7-9 and TRBJ2-5, with a weak D call TRBD1 (6 bases). V lost 5 bases, J lost 5 bases, and 21 bases lay in between. Germline V CDR1 and CDR2: SEHNR, FQNEAQ (reference sequence). The CDR3 is 16 residues long. The CDR3 reads CASSPPFRRGLETQYF. The CDR3 coding sequence is TGTGCCAGCAGCCCCCCGTTTAGAAGGGGGTTGGAGACCCAGTACTTC.

This clone was counted once. The chain joins TRBV9 to TRBJ1-1; D unresolved. V was shortened by 0 bases and J by 6 bases, with 12 bases between the two germline ends. Germline V gives CDR1 SGDLS, CDR2 YYNGEE. This CDR3 contains 14 residues. In DNA form, the CDR3 reads TGTGCCAGCAGCGTAGAATTGGAGGCAGCTGAAGCTTTCTTT. This encodes CASSVELEAAEAFF.

The J gene is TRBJ1-3, the V gene TRBV28, with 7 bases identical to TRBD1. Germline V lookup: CDR1 MDHEN, CDR2 SYDVKM. The J segment lost 4 bases and the V segment lost 5 bases, leaving 8 bases of the junction unmatched. CDR3 size: 15 residues. CDR3 in DNA: TGTGCCAGCAGTGAACAGGGGTTAAGCGGAAACACCATATATTTT. It is translated as CASSEQGLSGNTIYF.

The chain has TRBV18 and TRBJ1-3, with 8 positions matching TRBD1. The length of the CDR3 is 17 residues. Unmatched junction bases numbered 11, after V lost 6 bases and J lost 1 base. Germline V gene lookup returns CDR1 KGHSH and CDR2 LQKENI. This CDR3 reads CASSPRTGRDSGNTIYF. Written as DNA, the CDR3 is TGTGCCAGCTCTCCTAGGACAGGGAGAGATTCTGGAAACACCATATATTTT.

This chain joins TRBV6-6 and TRBJ2-2; 7 nucleotides align to TRBD1. CDR1 is MNHNY, CDR2 SVGAGI, per germline (reference sequence). Trimming removed 7 bases from V and 1 base from J; junction bases left unmatched: 3. The CDR3 runs 14 residues. Here the CDR3 reads CASNRGRNTGELFF. In nucleotides, the CDR3 is TGTGCCAGCAATAGGGGGCGGAACACCGGGGAGCTGTTTTTT.

J is TRBJ2-1 and V is TRBV7-3, with 8 bases matching TRBD2. With 2 bases clipped from V and 14 bases from J, the junction kept 5 bases outside the gene matches. Germline CDR1 SGHTA, CDR2 FQGTGA. There are 12 residues in the CDR3. CDR3 DNA sequence: TGTGCCAGCAGCTTAGGGGGGACTAGAAAGTTCTTC. The encoded protein is CASSLGGTRKFF.

The chain couples TRBV21-1 to TRBJ1-1; no check of the table's D call, TRBD1, against the DNA was made. TRBV21-1 is a pseudogene locus. The CDR3 contains 13 residues. The CDR3 DNA reads as TGTGCCAGCAGCAATCTGGCCTTCTGTGAAGCTTTCTTT. Translated: CASSNLAFCEAFF.

The CDR3 DNA reads TGCAGCGTTGTTCTTCTTCTAGCGGGGATCCACACAGATACGCAGTATTTT. It translates to CSVVLLLAGIHTDTQYF. V gene TRBV29-1 combines with J gene TRBJ2-3; 9 bases agree with TRBD2. The junction had 13 bases not matched to a gene; V was cut back by 4 bases and J by 2 bases. Germline V gene data show CDR1 as SQVTM and CDR2 as ANQGSEA. The CDR3 length is 17 residues.

This clone was recorded a few times. This sequence joins TRBV5-1 and TRBJ2-2, with D perhaps matching TRBD1 (6 bases). Germline CDR1 and CDR2: SGHRS and YFSETQ. The CDR3 covers 14 residues. Trimming pared 0 bases from V and 6 bases from J, leaving 9 bases between. CDR3 DNA: TGCGCCAGCAGCTTGGCAGGGGCCGCCGGGGAGCTGTTTTTT. Amino acids: CASSLAGAAGELFF.

This rearrangement joins TRBV7-2 to TRBJ1-2; 10 bases map to TRBD1. CDR1 SGHTA and CDR2 FQGNSA come from the germline V gene. This CDR3 has 16 residues. The J segment lost 4 bases and the V segment lost 5 bases, leaving 10 bases of the junction unmatched. The CDR3: CASSRTPGQGTYGYTF. In nucleotides, the CDR3 is TGTGCCAGCAGCCGCACTCCGGGACAGGGGACCTATGGCTACACCTTC.

This clone was found once. The V call is TRBV28, the J call TRBJ1-3; no firm D call. Germline loops: CDR1 MDHEN, CDR2 SYDVKM. V was cut by 5 bases and J by 2 bases, with 13 bases left in between. This CDR3 spans 15 amino acids. CDR3 region: CASSSTKTAGNTIYF. The DNA for the CDR3 is TGTGCCAGCAGTAGTACCAAAACAGCTGGAAACACCATATATTTT.

The rearrangement links TRBV27 to TRBJ2-1; 10 nucleotides match TRBD2. Losses at the gene ends were 6 bases for V and 2 bases for J; bases not matched to a gene: 7. Germline-derived CDR1 and CDR2 are MNHEY and SMNVEV (reference sequence). The CDR3 sequence is 16 residues long. CDR3 sequence (DNA): TGTGCCAGCAGCACCTCAGCGGGAGGGCCCTACAATGAGCAGTTCTTC. Protein product: CASSTSAGGPYNEQFF.

The genes are TRBV29-1 and TRBJ2-2; D gene uncertain. V lost 5 bases to trimming and J lost 1 base, with 8 bases between them. The CDR3 contains 13 residues. CDR1 and CDR2 (germline): SQVTM, ANQGSEA. The DNA of the CDR3 is TGCAGCGTTACGACAAGGAACACCGGGGAGCTGTTTTTT. Translating gives CSVTTRNTGELFF.

This clone was seen a handful of times. The rearrangement links TRBV6-6 to TRBJ2-2, with TRBD1 identical over 7 bases. V trimming: 7 bases; J trimming: 4 bases; junction bases outside the gene matches: 6. The CDR3 contains 14 residues. Germline V lookup: CDR1 MNHNY, CDR2 SVGAGI (reference sequence). Written as DNA, the CDR3 is TGTGCCAGCAATTCGGGACAGATCACCGGGGAGCTGTTTTTT. It is translated as CASNSGQITGELFF.

V gene TRBV11-3 combines with J gene TRBJ1-2; 7 nucleotides align to TRBD1. The CDR3 runs 14 residues. Germline CDR1 is SGHNT and CDR2 is YENEEA. The ends lost 5 bases at V and 4 bases at J; junction bases unmatched: 7. CDR3 nucleotides: TGTGCCAGCAGCCCGTATCAGGGGGGCTATGGCTACACCTTC. Protein sequence: CASSPYQGGYGYTF.

The chain combines TRBV28 with TRBJ2-5, with TRBD1 as a possible D gene (6 bases). The tail of the sequence fits TRBJ2-7 better, so the J call may be wrong. Germline V gene sequence: CDR1 MDHEN, CDR2 SYDVKM. This CDR3 region has 14 residues. CDR3 nucleotides: TGTGCCAGCAGTTTCCTGACAGGAACCTACGAGCAGTACTTC. Protein sequence: CASSFLTGTYEQYF.

This clone was recorded only once. The chain carries TRBV10-3 and TRBJ1-1, with D hard to call. The V gene's germline CDR1 is ENHRY and CDR2 SYGVKD. The V end was cut by 6 bases, the J end by 5 bases, with 10 bases between. The CDR3 spans 12 residues. The CDR3 reads CAIRASATEAFF. DNA for the CDR3: TGTGCCATCAGGGCCTCTGCTACTGAAGCTTTCTTT.